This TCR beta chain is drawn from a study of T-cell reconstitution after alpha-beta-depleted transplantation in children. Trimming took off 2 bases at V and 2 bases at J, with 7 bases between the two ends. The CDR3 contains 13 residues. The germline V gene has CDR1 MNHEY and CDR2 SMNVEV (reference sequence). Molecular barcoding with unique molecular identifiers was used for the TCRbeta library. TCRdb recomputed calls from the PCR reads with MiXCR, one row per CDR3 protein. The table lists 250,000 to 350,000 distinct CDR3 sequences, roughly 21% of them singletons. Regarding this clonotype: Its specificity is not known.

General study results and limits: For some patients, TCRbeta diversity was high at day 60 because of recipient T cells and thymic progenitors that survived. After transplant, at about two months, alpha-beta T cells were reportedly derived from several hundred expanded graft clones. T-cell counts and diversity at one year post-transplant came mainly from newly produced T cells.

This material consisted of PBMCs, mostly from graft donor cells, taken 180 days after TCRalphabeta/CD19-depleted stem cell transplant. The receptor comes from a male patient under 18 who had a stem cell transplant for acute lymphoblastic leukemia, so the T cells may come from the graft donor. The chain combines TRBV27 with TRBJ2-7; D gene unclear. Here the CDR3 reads CASSLDLAYEQYF. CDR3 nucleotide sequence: TGTGCCAGCAGTTTAGATCTAGCCTACGAGCAGTACTTC.